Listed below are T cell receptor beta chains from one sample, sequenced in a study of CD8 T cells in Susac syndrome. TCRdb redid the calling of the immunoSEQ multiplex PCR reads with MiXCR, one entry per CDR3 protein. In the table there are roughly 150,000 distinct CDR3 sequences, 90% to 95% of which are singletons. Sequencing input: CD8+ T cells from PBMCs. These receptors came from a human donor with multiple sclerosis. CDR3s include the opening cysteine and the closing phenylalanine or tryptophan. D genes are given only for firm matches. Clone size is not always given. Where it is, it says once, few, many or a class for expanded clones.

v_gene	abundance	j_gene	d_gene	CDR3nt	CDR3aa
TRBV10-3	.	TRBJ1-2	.	TGTGCCATCAGACCTCCCTCCGACTACTATGGCTACACCTTC	CAIRPPSDYYGYTF
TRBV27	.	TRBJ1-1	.	TGTGCCAGCAGTTTAAGGGAATTGAACACTGAAGCTTTCTTT	CASSLRELNTEAFF
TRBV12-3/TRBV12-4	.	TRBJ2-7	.	TGTGCCAGCAGTCCAGCTGGAGATTTCTACGAGCAGTACTTC	CASSPAGDFYEQYF
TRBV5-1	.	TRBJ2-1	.	TGCGCCAGCAGCTTAAGTGGGAATAACAATGAGCAGTTCTTC	CASSLSGNNNEQFF
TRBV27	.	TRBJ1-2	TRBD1	TGTGCCAGCAGCCCCGGACAGGTTGTTCCTAGGAATGGCTACACCTTC	CASSPGQVVPRNGYTF
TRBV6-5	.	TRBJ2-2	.	TGTGCCAGCAGTTACTCGAGCGGACAGATCACCGGGGAGCTGTTTTTT	CASSYSSGQITGELFF
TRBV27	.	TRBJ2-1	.	TGTGCCAGCAGCTTCGGACAGTCCTCCTACAATGAGCAGTTCTTC	CASSFGQSSYNEQFF
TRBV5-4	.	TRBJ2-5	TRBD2	TGTGCCAGCAGCTTGATACTAGCGGGCTACCAAGAGACCCAGTACTTC	CASSLILAGYQETQYF
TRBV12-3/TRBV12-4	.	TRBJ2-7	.	TGTGCCAGCAGTCCCCTGGGGAGTTCCTTCTACGAGCAGTACTTC	CASSPLGSSFYEQYF
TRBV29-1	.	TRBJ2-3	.	TGCAGCGTTGGACCGGACCGCACAGATACGCAGTATTTT	CSVGPDRTDTQYF
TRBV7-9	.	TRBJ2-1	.	TGTGCCAGCAGCTTACCGACAGGAAACAATGAGCAGTTCTTC	CASSLPTGNNEQFF
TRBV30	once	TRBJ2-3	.	TGTGCCTGGAGCTATTATTCCCCCTCGGATACGCAGTATTTT	CAWSYYSPSDTQYF
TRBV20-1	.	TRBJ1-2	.	TGCAGTGCTAGAGATTACAGGGATCCCGGTACTGGCTATGGCTACACCTTC	CSARDYRDPGTGYGYTF
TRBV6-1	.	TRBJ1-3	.	TGTGCCAGCAGACTCTATGGGGGGGGCAAACCCGGAAACACCATATATTTT	CASRLYGGGKPGNTIYF
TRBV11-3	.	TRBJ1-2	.	TGTGCCAGCAGCGGTACGGGGGACTATGGCTACACCTTC	CASSGTGDYGYTF
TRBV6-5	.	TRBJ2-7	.	TGTGCCAGCAGCCAGCGGGCTTCCTACGAGCAGTACTTC	CASSQRASYEQYF
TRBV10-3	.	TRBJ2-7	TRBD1	TGTGCCATCAGTGTTGGGACAGAGTCCTACGAGCAGTACTTC	CAISVGTESYEQYF
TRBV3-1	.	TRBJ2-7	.	TGTGCCAGCAGCCAACTGGGGCGAAGTGAGCAGTACTTC	CASSQLGRSEQYF
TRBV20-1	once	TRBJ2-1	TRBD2	TGCAGTGCGAAGGGACTAGCGGGGGGGCGGAACAATGAGCAGTTCTTC	CSAKGLAGGRNNEQFF
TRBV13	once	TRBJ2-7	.	TGTGCCAGCAGCCCCGGGGCGACCTACGAGCAGTACTTC	CASSPGATYEQYF
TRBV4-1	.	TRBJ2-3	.	TGCGCCAGCAGCCAAGTCCGCAGGGACTCAGATACGCAGTATTTT	CASSQVRRDSDTQYF
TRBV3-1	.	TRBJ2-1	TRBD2	TGTGCCAGCAGCCAAGTTTTGGCGGGGGGGCCAGGGTACAATGAGCAGTTCTTC	CASSQVLAGGPGYNEQFF
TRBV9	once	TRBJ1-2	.	TGTGCCAGCAGCGACGGGTTGAACTATGGCTACACCTTC	CASSDGLNYGYTF
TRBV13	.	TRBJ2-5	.	TGTGCCAGCAGCCCTAGGACCCGGCGCGGAGAGACCCAGTACTTC	CASSPRTRRGETQYF
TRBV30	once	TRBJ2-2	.	TGTGCCTGGCGCACGAACACCGGGGAGCTGTTTTTT	CAWRTNTGELFF
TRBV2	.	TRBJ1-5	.	TGTGCCAGCAGTGGGGGGCCATATAGCAATCAGCCCCAGCATTTT	CASSGGPYSNQPQHF
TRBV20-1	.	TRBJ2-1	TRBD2	TGCAGTGCAAGAGAGTTAGCGGGGGGTTCCAATGAGCAGTTCTTC	CSARELAGGSNEQFF
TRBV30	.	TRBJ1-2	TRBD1	TGTGCCTGGAGTGGTATTGGGACAGACTATAACTATGGCTACACCTTC	CAWSGIGTDYNYGYTF
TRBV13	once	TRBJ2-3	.	TGTGCCAGCAGCTCCCCCGGGGAGGGGGACACAGATACGCAGTATTTT	CASSSPGEGDTDTQYF
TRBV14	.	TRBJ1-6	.	TGTGCCAGCAGCCAAGATTCGAGGAGCTCCTATAATTCACCCCTCCACTTT	CASSQDSRSSYNSPLHF